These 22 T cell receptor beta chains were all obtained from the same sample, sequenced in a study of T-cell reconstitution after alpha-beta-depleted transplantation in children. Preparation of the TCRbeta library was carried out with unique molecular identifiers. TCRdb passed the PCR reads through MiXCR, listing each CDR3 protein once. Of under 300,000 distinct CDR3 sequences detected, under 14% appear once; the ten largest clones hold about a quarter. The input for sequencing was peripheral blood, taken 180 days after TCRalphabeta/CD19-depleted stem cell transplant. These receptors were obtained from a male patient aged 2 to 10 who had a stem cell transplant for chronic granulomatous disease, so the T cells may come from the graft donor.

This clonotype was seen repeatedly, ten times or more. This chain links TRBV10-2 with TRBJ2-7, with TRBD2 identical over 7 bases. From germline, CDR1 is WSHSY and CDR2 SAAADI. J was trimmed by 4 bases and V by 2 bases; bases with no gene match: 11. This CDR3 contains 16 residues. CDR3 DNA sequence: TGCGCCAGCAGTGAGCTACTAGCCGGGGGGTTATACGAGCAGTACTTC. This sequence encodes CASSELLAGGLYEQYF.

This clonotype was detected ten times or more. The CDR3 sequence: CASSVRQYEQYF. Here the CDR3 DNA reads TGTGCCAGCAGTGTCCGACAGTACGAGCAGTACTTC. V is TRBV28 and J is TRBJ2-7; tentative D call: TRBD1 (5 bases). V lost 5 bases to trimming and J lost 4 bases, with 9 bases between them. Germline V gives CDR1 MDHEN, CDR2 SYDVKM. The length of the CDR3 is 12 residues. The variable domain in full, completed from reference TRBV28 and TRBJ2-7, reads DVKVTQSSRYLVKRTGEKVFLECVQDMDHENMFWYRQDPGLGLRLIYFSYDVKMKEKGDIPEGYSVSREKKERFSLILESASTNQTSMYLCASSVRQYEQYFGPGTRLTVT.

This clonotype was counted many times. CDR3 residues: CASRAPGPDSGNTIYF. The CDR3 DNA follows: TGTGCCAGCAGGGCGCCCGGACCAGACTCTGGAAACACCATATATTTT. The chain is built from TRBV5-6 and TRBJ1-3; D is unclear. V was trimmed by 5 bases and J by 0 bases, leaving 15 bases between them. Germline CDR1 and CDR2: SGHDT and YYEEEE. The length of the CDR3 is 16 residues.

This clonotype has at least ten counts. The CDR3 DNA reads as TGTGCCAGCAGTTGGACAGGGGGCGCGGGGGAGCTGTTTTTT. Its protein is CASSWTGGAGELFF. The chain links TRBV6-5 to TRBJ2-2; the match to TRBD1 covers 11 bases. Germline lookup yields CDR1 MNHEY and CDR2 SVGAGI. V was clipped by 4 bases and J by 8 bases; unmatched bases: 3. The CDR3 contains 14 residues.

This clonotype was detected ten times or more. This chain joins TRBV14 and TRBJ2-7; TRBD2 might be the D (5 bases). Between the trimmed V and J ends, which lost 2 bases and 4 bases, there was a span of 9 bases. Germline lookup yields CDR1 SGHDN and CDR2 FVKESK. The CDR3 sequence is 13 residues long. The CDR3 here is CASSQRLAYEQYF. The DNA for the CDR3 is TGTGCCAGCAGCCAACGATTAGCGTACGAGCAGTACTTC. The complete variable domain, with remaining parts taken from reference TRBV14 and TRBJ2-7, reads EAGVTQFPSHSVIEKGQTVTLRCDPISGHDNLYWYRRVMGKEIKFLLHFVKESKQDESGMPNNRFLAERTGGTYSTLKVQPAELEDSGVYFCASSQRLAYEQYFGPGTRLTVT.

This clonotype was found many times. The DNA of the CDR3 is TGTGCCCTCCACGATGAAAGAAGCTCCTACAATGAGCAGTTCTTC. This sequence encodes CALHDERSSYNEQFF. The chain uses TRBV30 and TRBJ2-1, with D unclear. The V end was cut by 8 bases, the J end by 0 bases, with 17 bases between. Germline V gene lookup returns CDR1 GTSNPN and CDR2 SVGIG (reference sequence). The CDR3 extends over 15 amino acids.

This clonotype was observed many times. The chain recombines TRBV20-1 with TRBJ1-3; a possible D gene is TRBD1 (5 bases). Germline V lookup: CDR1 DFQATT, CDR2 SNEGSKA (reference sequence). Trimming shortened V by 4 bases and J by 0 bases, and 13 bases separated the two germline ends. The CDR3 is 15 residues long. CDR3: CSATKGPISGNTIYF. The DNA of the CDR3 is TGCAGTGCTACAAAGGGGCCCATCTCTGGAAACACCATATATTTT.

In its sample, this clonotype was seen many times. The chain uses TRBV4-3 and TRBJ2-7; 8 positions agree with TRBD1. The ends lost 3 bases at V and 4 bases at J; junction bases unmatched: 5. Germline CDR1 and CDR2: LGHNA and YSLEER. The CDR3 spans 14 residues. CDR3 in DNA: TGCGCCAGCAGCCAGGCCAGACAGGGGTACGAGCAGTACTTC. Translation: CASSQARQGYEQYF.

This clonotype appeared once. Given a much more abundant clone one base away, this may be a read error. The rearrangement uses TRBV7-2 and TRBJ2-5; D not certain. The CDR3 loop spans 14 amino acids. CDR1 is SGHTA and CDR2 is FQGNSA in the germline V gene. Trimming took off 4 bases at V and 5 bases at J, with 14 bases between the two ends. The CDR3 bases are TGTGCCAGCAGCTGGAACAAGGGTGCGGAGACCCAGTACTTC. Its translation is CASSWNKGAETQYF.

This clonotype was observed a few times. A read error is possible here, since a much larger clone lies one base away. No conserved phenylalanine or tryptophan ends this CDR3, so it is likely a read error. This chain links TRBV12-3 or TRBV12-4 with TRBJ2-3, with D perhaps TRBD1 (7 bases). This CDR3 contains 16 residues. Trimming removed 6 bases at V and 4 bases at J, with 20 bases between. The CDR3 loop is CASRKTGEVSADTQYS. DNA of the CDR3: TGTGCCAGCAGGAAAACAGGGGAGGTTTCAGCAGATACGCAGTATTCT.

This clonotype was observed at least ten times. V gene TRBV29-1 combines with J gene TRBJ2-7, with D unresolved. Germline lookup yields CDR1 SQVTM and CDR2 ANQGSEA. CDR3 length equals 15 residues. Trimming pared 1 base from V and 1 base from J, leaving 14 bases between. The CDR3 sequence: CSVEAVGSTSYEQYF. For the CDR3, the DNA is TGCAGCGTTGAAGCAGTAGGGTCAACTTCCTACGAGCAGTACTTC.

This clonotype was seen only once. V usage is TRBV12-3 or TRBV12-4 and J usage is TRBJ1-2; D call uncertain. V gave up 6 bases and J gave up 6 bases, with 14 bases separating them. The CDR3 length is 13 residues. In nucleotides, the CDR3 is TGTGCCAGCAGCCAAAGACCCAACCATGGCTACACCTTC. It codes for CASSQRPNHGYTF.

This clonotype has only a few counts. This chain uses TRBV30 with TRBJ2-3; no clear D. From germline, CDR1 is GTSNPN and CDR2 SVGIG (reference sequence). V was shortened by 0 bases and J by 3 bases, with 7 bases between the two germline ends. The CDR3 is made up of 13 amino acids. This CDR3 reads CAWSVIRTDTQYF. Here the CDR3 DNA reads TGTGCCTGGAGTGTAATCCGAACAGATACGCAGTATTTT.

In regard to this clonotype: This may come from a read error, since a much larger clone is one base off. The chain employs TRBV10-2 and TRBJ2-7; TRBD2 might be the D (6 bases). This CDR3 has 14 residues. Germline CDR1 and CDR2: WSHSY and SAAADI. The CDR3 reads CAISGGRTPEEQYF. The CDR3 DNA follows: TGCGCCATCAGTGGTGGGAGGACTCCGGAAGAGCAGTACTTC.

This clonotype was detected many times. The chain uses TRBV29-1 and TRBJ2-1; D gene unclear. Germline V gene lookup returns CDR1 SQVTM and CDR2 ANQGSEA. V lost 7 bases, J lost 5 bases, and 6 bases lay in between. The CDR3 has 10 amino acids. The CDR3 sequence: CSGGHNEQFF. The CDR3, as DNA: TGCAGCGGTGGGCACAATGAGCAGTTCTTC.

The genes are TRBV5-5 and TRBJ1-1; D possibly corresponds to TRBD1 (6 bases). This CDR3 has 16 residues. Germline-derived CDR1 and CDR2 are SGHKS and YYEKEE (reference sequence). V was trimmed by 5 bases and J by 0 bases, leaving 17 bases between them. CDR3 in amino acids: CASRSRTDGLNTEAFF. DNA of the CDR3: TGTGCCAGCAGATCCAGGACAGACGGACTGAACACTGAAGCTTTCTTT.

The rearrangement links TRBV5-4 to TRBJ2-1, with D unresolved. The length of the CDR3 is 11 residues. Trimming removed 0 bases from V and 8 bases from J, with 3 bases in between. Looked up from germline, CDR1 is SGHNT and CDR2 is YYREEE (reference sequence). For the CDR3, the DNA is TGTGCCAGCAGCTTGGATGATGAGCAGTTCTTC. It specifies CASSLDDEQFF.

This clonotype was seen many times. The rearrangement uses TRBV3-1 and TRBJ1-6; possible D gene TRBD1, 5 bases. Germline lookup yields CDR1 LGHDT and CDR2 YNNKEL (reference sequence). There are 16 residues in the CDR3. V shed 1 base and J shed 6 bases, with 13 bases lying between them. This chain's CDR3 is CASSQAGGGGNSPLHF. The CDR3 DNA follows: TGTGCCAGCAGCCAAGCGGGGGGGGGAGGTAATTCACCCCTCCACTTT. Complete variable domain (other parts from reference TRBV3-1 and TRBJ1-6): DTAVSQTPKYLVTQMGNDKSIKCEQNLGHDTMYWYKQDSKKFLKIMFSYNNKELIINETVPNRFSPKSPDKAHLNLHINSLELGDSAVYFCASSQAGGGGNSPLHFGNGTRLTVT.

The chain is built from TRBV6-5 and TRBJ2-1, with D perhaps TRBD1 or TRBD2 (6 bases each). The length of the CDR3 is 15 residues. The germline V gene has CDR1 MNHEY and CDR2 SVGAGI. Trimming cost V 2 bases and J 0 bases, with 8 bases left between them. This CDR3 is CASSYGGLSYNEQFF. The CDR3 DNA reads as TGTGCCAGCAGTTACGGGGGGCTCTCCTACAATGAGCAGTTCTTC.

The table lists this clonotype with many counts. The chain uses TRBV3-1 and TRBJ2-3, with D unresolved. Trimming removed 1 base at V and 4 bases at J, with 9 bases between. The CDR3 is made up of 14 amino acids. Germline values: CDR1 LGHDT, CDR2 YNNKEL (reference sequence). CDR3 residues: CASSQGVAADTQYF. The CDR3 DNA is TGTGCCAGCAGCCAAGGAGTGGCAGCAGATACGCAGTATTTT.

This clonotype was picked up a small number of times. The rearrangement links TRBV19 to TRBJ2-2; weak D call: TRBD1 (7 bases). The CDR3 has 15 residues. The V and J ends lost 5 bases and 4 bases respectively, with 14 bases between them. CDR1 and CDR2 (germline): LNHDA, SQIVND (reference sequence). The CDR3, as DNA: TGTGCCAGTAGTGCGAACAGGGGAGGCACCGGGGAGCTGTTTTTT. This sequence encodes CASSANRGGTGELFF.

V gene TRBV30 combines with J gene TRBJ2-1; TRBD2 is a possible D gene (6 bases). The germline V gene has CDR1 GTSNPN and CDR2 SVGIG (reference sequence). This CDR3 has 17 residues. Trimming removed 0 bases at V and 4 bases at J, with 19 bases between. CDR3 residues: CAWSVPGSRWGYNEQFF. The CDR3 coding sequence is TGTGCCTGGAGTGTACCCGGGAGCCGATGGGGGTACAATGAGCAGTTCTTC.